This is a list of T cell receptor beta chains from one sample in a study of blood T cell repertoires in COVID-19. The repertoire was sequenced with immunoSEQ multiplex PCR; TCRdb's copy has only in-frame clones and lacks some. Of 140,000 to 150,000 clones detected, approximately 81% appear once; the ten largest clones hold 38%. The sequenced material came from peripheral blood. The source of these receptors is a human donor in a cohort sampled during active COVID-19. Each CDR3 is given with its conserved first and last residue. The D gene is left open where the match is weak. Size is stated for part of the rows, as once, few or many counts, or as a class when the clone is expanded.

V: TRBV30
J: TRBJ2-5
size: -
D: -
DNA: TGTGCCTGGAGCTCTAGCCGCCCAGCGCGGGAGACCCAGTACTTC
CDR3: CAWSSSRPARETQYF

V: TRBV4-2
J: TRBJ2-3
size: -
D: -
DNA: TGTGCCAGCAGCCTCGGGAAGGAAACAGATACGCAGTATTTT
CDR3: CASSLGKETDTQYF

V: TRBV4-3
J: TRBJ1-2
size: -
D: -
DNA: TGCGCCAGCAGCCAAGCCCAGGGGTTTGGGTATGGCTACACCTTC
CDR3: CASSQAQGFGYGYTF

V: TRBV18
J: TRBJ2-7
size: -
D: TRBD1
DNA: TGTGCCAGCTCACCGCTGATATCCGGGACAGGGGGAAGGTACGAGCAGTACTTC
CDR3: CASSPLISGTGGRYEQYF

V: TRBV18
J: TRBJ1-4
size: few
D: -
DNA: TGTGCCAGCTCACCGAGACAGGACATTAATGAAAAACTGTTTTTT
CDR3: CASSPRQDINEKLFF

V: TRBV11-3
J: TRBJ1-3
size: -
D: TRBD1
DNA: TGTGCCAGCAGCCACACAGGGGTCTACTCCGGAAACACCATATATTTT
CDR3: CASSHTGVYSGNTIYF

V: TRBV5-5
J: TRBJ2-2
size: -
D: -
DNA: TGTGCCAGCAGCTTGTTACCAGGGCGGGAGCTGTTTTTT
CDR3: CASSLLPGRELFF

V: TRBV11-2
J: TRBJ2-3
size: -
D: TRBD2
DNA: TGTGCCAGCAGCTCCGGACTAGCGGGCACAGATACGCAGTATTTT
CDR3: CASSSGLAGTDTQYF

V: TRBV7-9
J: TRBJ1-2
size: -
D: TRBD1
DNA: TGTGCCAGCAGCTTAACAGGGGATTATGGCTACACCTTC
CDR3: CASSLTGDYGYTF

V: TRBV2
J: TRBJ1-2
size: few
D: -
DNA: TGTGCCAGCGGTGGGGCGATCACGGTGGAAGGCTACACCTTC
CDR3: CASGGAITVEGYTF

V: TRBV28
J: TRBJ2-7
size: -
D: -
DNA: TGTGCCAGCAGTTTCCCCATTCGGTACTACGAGCAGTACTTC
CDR3: CASSFPIRYYEQYF

V: TRBV19
J: TRBJ1-4
size: -
D: TRBD1
DNA: TGTGCCAGTAGTATAGGGACAGGAAAAGCAACTAATGAAAAACTGTTTTTT
CDR3: CASSIGTGKATNEKLFF

V: TRBV15
J: TRBJ1-2
size: few
D: TRBD1
DNA: TGTGCCACCAGCAGGGATCCGACAGGGTCCCTTGGCTACACCTTC
CDR3: CATSRDPTGSLGYTF

V: TRBV4-3
J: TRBJ1-1
size: -
D: TRBD1
DNA: TGCGCCAGCAGCCCGGACAGGCCGAACACTGAAGCTTTCTTT
CDR3: CASSPDRPNTEAFF

V: TRBV9
J: TRBJ1-4
size: -
D: -
DNA: TGTGCCAGCAGCGTGGGGGCAATGAGGACTAATGAAAAACTGTTTTTT
CDR3: CASSVGAMRTNEKLFF

V: TRBV5-4
J: TRBJ2-5
size: -
D: -
DNA: TGTGCCAGCAGCCTAGCCGGGGGAGAGACCCAGTACTTC
CDR3: CASSLAGGETQYF

V: TRBV9
J: TRBJ1-4
size: -
D: TRBD1
DNA: TGTGCCAGCAGCGTGGGGGGACAGGGAGTTGCAACTAATGAAAAACTGTTTTTT
CDR3: CASSVGGQGVATNEKLFF

V: TRBV5-1
J: TRBJ1-5
size: once
D: -
DNA: TGCGCCAGCAGGGAAGGTTCAGGATACAATCAGCCCCAGCATTTT
CDR3: CASREGSGYNQPQHF

V: TRBV7-9
J: TRBJ1-4
size: -
D: TRBD1
DNA: TGTGCCAGCAGCACCGGACAGGGGATGACTAATGAAAAACTGTTTTTT
CDR3: CASSTGQGMTNEKLFF

V: TRBV18
J: TRBJ1-5
size: -
D: -
DNA: TGTGCCAGCTCACCATCAGGGCAGGACAATCAGCCCCAGCATTTT
CDR3: CASSPSGQDNQPQHF

V: TRBV5-6
J: TRBJ1-6
size: -
D: -
DNA: TGTGCCAGCAGTCCCAAGGGGGTCACCCTCCACTTT
CDR3: CASSPKGVTLHF

V: TRBV11-2
J: TRBJ2-2
size: -
D: TRBD2
DNA: TGTGCCAGCAGCTTAAGATGGTTAGCGGGGGCCAGCGGCGGGGAGCTGTTTTTT
CDR3: CASSLRWLAGASGGELFF

V: TRBV6-2/TRBV6-3
J: TRBJ2-3
size: -
D: -
DNA: TGTGCCAGCAGTTACGGGGCTTCCGTAGATACGCAGTATTTT
CDR3: CASSYGASVDTQYF

V: TRBV12-5
J: TRBJ2-1
size: few
D: -
DNA: TGTGCTAGTGGTCGTTTGGGGATTAGGGGCAATGAGCAGTTCTTC
CDR3: CASGRLGIRGNEQFF

V: TRBV7-2
J: TRBJ2-7
size: -
D: TRBD2
DNA: TGTGCCAGCAGCGAACTAGCGGGGGACCCCTACGAGCAGTACTTC
CDR3: CASSELAGDPYEQYF

V: TRBV4-2
J: TRBJ1-4
size: -
D: -
DNA: TGTGCCAGCAGCCCGAGTCTTCAAACCCCGACTAATGAAAAACTGTTTTTT
CDR3: CASSPSLQTPTNEKLFF

V: TRBV6-5
J: TRBJ2-3
size: -
D: TRBD1
DNA: TGTGCCAGCAGTTTAACAGGGGACAACACAGATACGCAGTATTTT
CDR3: CASSLTGDNTDTQYF

V: TRBV5-1
J: TRBJ2-1
size: -
D: TRBD2
DNA: TGCGCCAGCAGCTTAAACGCGGGGGATTCCTACAATGAGCAGTTCTTC
CDR3: CASSLNAGDSYNEQFF

V: TRBV11-3
J: TRBJ1-2
size: -
D: -
DNA: TGTGCCAGCAGCTGTCGATCAGTAAAAAACTATGGCTACACCTTC
CDR3: CASSCRSVKNYGYTF

V: TRBV5-1
J: TRBJ1-2
size: -
D: -
DNA: TGCGCCAGCAGCTTGGACAGGGATAATGGCTACACCTTC
CDR3: CASSLDRDNGYTF

V: TRBV2
J: TRBJ1-2
size: -
D: -
DNA: TGTGCCAGCAGTGAAGATCCCCTGGCGAGGGGCTACACCTTC
CDR3: CASSEDPLARGYTF

V: TRBV24-1
J: TRBJ2-1
size: -
D: TRBD1
DNA: TGTGCCACCAGTGCCTCGACAGGGAGTAAGGATGAGCAGTTCTTC
CDR3: CATSASTGSKDEQFF

V: TRBV5-1
J: TRBJ2-3
size: -
D: -
DNA: TGCGCCAGCAGCTCCTCCAATGCCGCAGGGCCCAATACGCAGTATTTT
CDR3: CASSSSNAAGPNTQYF

V: TRBV5-1
J: TRBJ1-1
size: few
D: TRBD1
DNA: TGCGCCAGCAGCTCCGGGACAGGGGGAGAAGCTTTCTTT
CDR3: CASSSGTGGEAFF

V: TRBV30
J: TRBJ2-3
size: -
D: TRBD2
DNA: TGTGCCTGGAGGGCAGGACTAGCGGGGAGCACAGATACGCAGTATTTT
CDR3: CAWRAGLAGSTDTQYF

V: TRBV5-4
J: TRBJ2-1
size: -
D: TRBD2
DNA: TGTGCCAGCAGTCCCGGGACTAGCGGGGGGGCGGGGCAGTTCTTC
CDR3: CASSPGTSGGAGQFF

V: TRBV9
J: TRBJ2-2
size: many
D: TRBD1
DNA: TGTGCCAGCAGCGTCGGGACAGTGAACACCGGGGAGCTGTTTTTT
CDR3: CASSVGTVNTGELFF

V: TRBV5-1
J: TRBJ1-6
size: -
D: TRBD1
DNA: TGCGCCAGCAGCTTGGGGTCGCCGGGACAGAATTCACCCCTCCACTTT
CDR3: CASSLGSPGQNSPLHF

V: TRBV3-1/TRBV3-2
J: TRBJ1-1
size: -
D: -
DNA: TGTGCCAGCACCGGCCCGGGTTCGAACACTGAAGCTTTCTTT
CDR3: CASTGPGSNTEAFF

V: TRBV7-2
J: TRBJ2-3
size: -
D: TRBD1
DNA: TGTGCCAGCAGCGCAGACAGGGCCCAGGGGCAGTATTTT
CDR3: CASSADRAQGQYF

V: TRBV4-2
J: TRBJ1-2
size: -
D: TRBD1
DNA: TGTGCCAGCAGCCAAGAGTGGCGACAGGGGGCGTATGGCTACACCTTC
CDR3: CASSQEWRQGAYGYTF

V: TRBV10-3
J: TRBJ1-2
size: -
D: -
DNA: TGTGCCATCAGTGATTCATACGGACAGTCTGGTAACTATGGCTACACCTTC
CDR3: CAISDSYGQSGNYGYTF

V: TRBV9
J: TRBJ1-3
size: -
D: -
DNA: TGTGCCAGCAGCGTAGGTCCGGGGGCTGGAAACACCATATATTTT
CDR3: CASSVGPGAGNTIYF

V: TRBV7-2
J: TRBJ2-5
size: -
D: TRBD1
DNA: TGTGCCAGCAGCTCAAACAGGGGTCAAGAGACCCAGTACTTC
CDR3: CASSSNRGQETQYF

V: TRBV6-5
J: TRBJ1-3
size: -
D: -
DNA: TGTGCCAGCAGTTTGGGCCGACCTCCCGCTGGCACCATATATTTT
CDR3: CASSLGRPPAGTIYF